This T cell receptor (beta chain) was sequenced in a study of blood T cell repertoires in COVID-19. Followed over time, Seattle patients had been enrolled while infection was active. The protocol was immunoSEQ multiplex PCR, while the TCRdb copy is restricted to in-frame clones and leaves out a portion. The profile shows roughly 340,000 clones, approximately 91% of them singletons. Trimming left V 2 bases short and J 4 bases short, with 8 bases between. The V gene's germline CDR1 is MNHNS and CDR2 SASEGT. The CDR3 is made up of 13 amino acids. The sample comprised peripheral blood. The rearrangement joins TRBV6-1 to TRBJ1-1, with no clear D. The sequence was obtained from a woman in her 70s with COVID-19, enrolled during active disease. CDR3 sequence reads: CASSESRATEAFF. The CDR3 DNA is TGTGCCAGCAGTGAATCGAGGGCCACTGAAGCTTTCTTT.